This TCR beta chain was sequenced during a study of post-analysis software for immune sequencing data. Study background: In terms of disease course, relapsing-remitting, secondary progressive and progressive-relapsing multiple sclerosis were included.

Overall study findings and caveats: There was significantly lower normalized Chao1 diversity in multiple sclerosis patients than in controls.

TCR beta libraries were prepared from cDNA with unique molecular identifiers. A population of about 1 to 11 million T cells gave rise to about half a million cDNA molecules. TCRdb used MiXCR to reprocess the PCR reads, holding one entry per CDR3 protein. The sample carries about 430,000 distinct CDR3 sequences, more than 30% recorded once. This clonotype was detected a few times. Its antigen is undetermined. The receptor was derived from a girl aged 2-10 years with multiple sclerosis. Specimen: blood.

The CDR3 sequence is CASNLGLAYQTQYF. In DNA form, the CDR3 reads TGTGCCAGCAATTTGGGGCTAGCTTACCAGACCCAGTACTTC. The chain employs TRBV6-1 and TRBJ2-5; D tentatively fits TRBD1 or TRBD2 (5 bases each). CDR1 and CDR2 from the germline V gene are MNHNS and SASEGT. V was trimmed by 7 bases and J by 6 bases, leaving 18 bases between them. This CDR3 contains 14 residues.